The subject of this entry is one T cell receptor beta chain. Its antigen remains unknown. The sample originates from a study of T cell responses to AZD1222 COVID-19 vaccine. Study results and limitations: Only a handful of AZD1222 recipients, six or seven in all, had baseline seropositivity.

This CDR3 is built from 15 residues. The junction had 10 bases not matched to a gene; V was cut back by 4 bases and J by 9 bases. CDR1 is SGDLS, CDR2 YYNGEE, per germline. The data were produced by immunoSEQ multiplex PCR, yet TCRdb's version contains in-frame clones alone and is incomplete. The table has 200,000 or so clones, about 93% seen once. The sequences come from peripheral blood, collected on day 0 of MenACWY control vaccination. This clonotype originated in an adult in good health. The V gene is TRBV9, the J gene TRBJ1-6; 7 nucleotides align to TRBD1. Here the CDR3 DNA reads TGTGCCAGCAGCCCAGGGGGGACAGATTCTTCACCCCTCCACTTT. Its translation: CASSPGGTDSSPLHF. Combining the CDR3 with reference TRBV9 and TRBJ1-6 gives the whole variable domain DSGVTQTPKHLITATGQRVTLRCSPRSGDLSVYWYQQSLDQGLQFLIQYYNGEERAKGNILERFSAQQFPDLHSELNLSSLELGDSALYFCASSPGGTDSSPLHFGNGTRLTVT.